The text below deals with one TCR beta chain. What it recognizes is unknown. J lost 2 bases, V lost 0 bases, and 6 bases had no gene match. This CDR3 has 16 residues. Per germline, CDR1 SGHRS and CDR2 YFSETQ. Amplification used 60 Vbeta primers and 13 Jbeta primers. TCRdb's copy holds only in-frame clones and misses some; the assay was immunoSEQ multiplex PCR. The table records 150,000 to 250,000 clones, roughly 78% of them present only once. The sample is drawn from a study of cytomegalovirus exposure and HLA in healthy donors. Study-level results: In a later analysis, a missense DCLRE1C variant was linked to TCR beta V- and J-gene trimming. Researchers had no immune exposure information except CMV serostatus available.

What was sequenced was PBMCs. This chain connects TRBV5-1 to TRBJ2-7; TRBD1 agrees at 9 bases. The TCR was taken from a girl aged 5 to 17 in good health and CMV-seropositive. The CDR3 DNA reads as TGCGCCAGCAGCTTGGCCGGGTGGGACAGGGCCTACGAGCAGTACTTC. Residues: CASSLAGWDRAYEQYF.